Below are 23 T cell receptor beta chains sequenced from a single sample in a study of post-analysis software for immune sequencing data. General study results and limits: A few TRBV segments (TRBV5-6, TRBV5-1 and TRBV20-1 among them) occurred more frequently in patients than in controls.

These receptors lack a known antigen. Researchers reported that TCR beta cDNA libraries carried unique molecular identifiers. TCRdb used MiXCR to reprocess the PCR reads, holding one entry per CDR3 protein. Seen here are 800,000 to 950,000 distinct CDR3 sequences, about 53% observed once, and the top ten hold about 4.8%. Source material: blood. Receptors were obtained from a girl aged 5 to 17 with multiple sclerosis.

This chain joins TRBV28 and TRBJ2-5; 10 bases match TRBD2. Trimming cost V 4 bases and J 5 bases; bases outside gene matches: 10. This CDR3 spans 16 amino acids. Germline V gene data show CDR1 as MDHEN and CDR2 as SYDVKM. CDR3 nucleotide sequence: TGTGCCAGCAGTTCCTTAGCGGGAGGCCTAGGGGAGACCCAGTACTTC. It codes for CASSSLAGGLGETQYF.

The chain is built from TRBV5-1 and TRBJ2-3; TRBD2 matches 8 bases. Germline V gene sequence: CDR1 SGHRS, CDR2 YFSETQ. Trimming at V came to 1 base and at J to 1 base, leaving 5 bases not matched to a gene. The CDR3 loop spans 16 amino acids. CDR3 amino acids: CASSLMAGGRTDTQYF. The CDR3 DNA reads as TGCGCCAGCAGCTTGATGGCGGGAGGTCGCACAGATACGCAGTATTTT.

The chain couples TRBV4-1 to TRBJ1-2, with D unclear. This CDR3 comprises 12 residues. CDR1 and CDR2 (germline): MGHRA, YSYEKL. The V gene lost 5 bases and the J gene lost 6 bases, with 10 bases spanning the gap. The CDR3, as DNA: TGCGCCAGCAGCTTTAGGTCGGATGGCTACACCTTC. As protein: CASSFRSDGYTF.

The chain is built from TRBV20-1 and TRBJ2-7, with D uncertain. CDR1 is DFQATT and CDR2 is SNEGSKA in the germline V gene (reference sequence). Trimming left V 3 bases short and J 0 bases short, with 15 bases between. The CDR3 loop spans 15 amino acids. The CDR3 loop is CSASGLPAFSYEQYF. CDR3 DNA sequence: TGCAGTGCTAGTGGGCTACCGGCATTCTCCTACGAGCAGTACTTC.

The chain links TRBV9 to TRBJ2-6; possibly TRBD2 for D (6 bases). V was cut by 0 bases and J by 0 bases, with 10 bases left in between. The germline V gene has CDR1 SGDLS and CDR2 YYNGEE. This CDR3 comprises 17 residues. CDR3 nucleotides: TGTGCCAGCAGCGTAGCGCCCGGGAGCTCTGGGGCCAACGTCCTGACTTTC. It encodes CASSVAPGSSGANVLTF.

This sequence joins TRBV4-2 and TRBJ2-6; D is unresolved. Germline assignment: CDR1 LGHNA and CDR2 YNFKEQ. This CDR3 region has 16 residues. V was clipped by 0 bases and J by 1 base, with 7 bases between them. CDR3 sequence: CASSQEPDSGANVLTF. The CDR3 DNA reads TGTGCCAGCAGCCAAGAGCCGGATTCTGGGGCCAACGTCCTGACTTTC.

This clonotype came up many times. The V call is TRBV12-3 or TRBV12-4, the J call TRBJ2-7; 7 nucleotides align to TRBD1. The length of the CDR3 is 13 residues. V was clipped by 5 bases and J by 2 bases; unmatched bases: 3. The CDR3 loop reads CASSRDSPYEQYF. In DNA, the CDR3 is TGTGCCAGCAGTCGGGACAGCCCCTACGAGCAGTACTTC.

The J gene is TRBJ1-1, the V gene TRBV7-9; no reliable D call. The germline V and J ends were trimmed by 3 bases and 6 bases, with 11 bases remaining between them. The CDR3 contains 13 residues. Germline CDR1 is SEHNR and CDR2 is FQNEAQ (reference sequence). Here the CDR3 reads CASSFGQEAEAFF. For the CDR3, the DNA is TGTGCCAGCAGCTTTGGCCAGGAGGCTGAAGCTTTCTTT.

There are a few counts of this clonotype. The CDR3 sequence is CSVVRSAGEETQYF. The CDR3 DNA sequence: TGCAGCGTTGTTCGATCGGCGGGAGAAGAGACCCAGTACTTC. This sequence joins TRBV29-1 and TRBJ2-5; the match to TRBD2 covers 7 bases. The CDR3 has 14 residues. The trim removed 4 bases at V and 3 bases at J, leaving 8 bases unmatched. CDR1 and CDR2 (germline): SQVTM, ANQGSEA.

This CDR3 is CSVDGHFNSPLHF. The CDR3 bases are TGCAGCGTTGACGGACATTTTAATTCACCCCTCCACTTT. The chain uses TRBV29-1 and TRBJ1-6; tentatively, D is TRBD1 (5 bases). CDR1 is SQVTM, CDR2 ANQGSEA, per germline. Trimming took off 3 bases at V and 6 bases at J, with 9 bases between the two ends. The CDR3 runs 13 residues.

The chain couples TRBV18 to TRBJ2-7; D is possibly TRBD1 (6 bases). With 0 bases removed from V and 12 bases from J, the gap between germline ends came to 27 bases. Germline V gene lookup returns CDR1 KGHSH and CDR2 LQKENI. This CDR3 region has 17 residues. The CDR3 is CASSPPSLRTVQETRYF. The DNA of the CDR3 is TGTGCCAGCTCACCACCGTCCTTAAGGACAGTCCAAGAGACCCGGTACTTC.

The rearrangement links TRBV7-3 to TRBJ2-1, with D perhaps given as TRBD1 or TRBD2 (6 bases each). The CDR3 length is 16 residues. CDR1 is SGHTA, CDR2 FQGTGA, per germline. Trimming stripped 5 bases from V and 0 bases from J, with 14 bases between. DNA of the CDR3: TGTGCCAGCAGCCACAGGGCGGGGATCTCCTACAATGAGCAGTTCTTC. Residues: CASSHRAGISYNEQFF.

This clonotype came up a few times. The chain employs TRBV7-3 and TRBJ1-1; D ambiguous. The CDR3 spans 15 residues. Germline V gene data show CDR1 as SGHTA and CDR2 as FQGTGA. V was pared by 5 bases and J by 4 bases, with 17 bases between. CDR3 bases: TGTGCCAGCAGCCCCACGGGTCACCCAGGCACTGAAGCTTTCTTT. Its protein product is CASSPTGHPGTEAFF.

The chain uses TRBV29-1 and TRBJ1-2, with D possibly being TRBD1 (5 bases). This CDR3 is built from 15 residues. Trimming left V 0 bases short and J 1 base short, with 12 bases between. CDR1 is SQVTM and CDR2 is ANQGSEA in the germline V gene. Written as DNA, the CDR3 is TGCAGCGTTGAAGATTACCAGGGTAGTAACTATGGCTACACCTTC. Protein sequence: CSVEDYQGSNYGYTF.

The chain links TRBV20-1 to TRBJ2-5, with TRBD1 matching 7 bases. CDR3 length: 16 amino acids. The junction had 11 bases not matched to a gene; V was cut back by 1 base and J by 3 bases. Germline assignment: CDR1 DFQATT and CDR2 SNEGSKA (reference sequence). The CDR3 DNA sequence: TGCAGTGCTAGAGGGGCGAGGACAGGTGAAAAAGAGACCCAGTACTTC. Encoded protein: CSARGARTGEKETQYF.

The chain uses TRBV6-5 and TRBJ1-2; the match to TRBD1 covers 9 bases. The length of the CDR3 is 13 residues. The germline gives CDR1 MNHEY, CDR2 SVGAGI. The V and J ends lost 2 bases and 9 bases, in that order; junction bases with no gene match: 4. CDR3 sequence reads: CASSYTGTGRYTF. The CDR3 bases are TGTGCCAGCAGTTACACCGGGACAGGGCGCTACACCTTC.

This chain joins TRBV28 and TRBJ2-1; 8 nucleotides match TRBD2. V was clipped by 10 bases and J by 5 bases; unmatched bases: 13. The CDR3 totals 15 residues. Germline CDR1 and CDR2: MDHEN and SYDVKM. The CDR3 here is CATKALGLVDNEQFF. For the CDR3, the DNA is TGTGCCACCAAAGCCCTGGGACTAGTAGACAATGAGCAGTTCTTC.

The chain combines TRBV20-1 with TRBJ2-5; TRBD1 matches 10 bases. The germline gives CDR1 DFQATT, CDR2 SNEGSKA (reference sequence). The V and J ends lost 2 bases and 11 bases, in that order; junction bases with no gene match: 5. This CDR3 is built from 12 residues. For the CDR3, the DNA is TGCAGTGCTAGACGGACAGGGGGGGAGCAGTACTTC. Translating it yields CSARRTGGEQYF.

This chain joins TRBV14 and TRBJ2-3, with D unresolved. Trimming stripped 1 base from V and 4 bases from J, with 18 bases between. CDR1 is SGHDN, CDR2 FVKESK, per germline. The CDR3 extends over 17 amino acids. The CDR3 spells CASSQALSTLSPDTQYF. DNA for the CDR3: TGTGCCAGCAGCCAAGCCCTCAGTACCCTATCTCCAGATACGCAGTATTTT.

This clonotype was observed a few times. V usage is TRBV29-1 and J usage is TRBJ2-1, with D hard to call. CDR1 is SQVTM and CDR2 is ANQGSEA in the germline V gene. This CDR3 is built from 11 residues. V lost 0 bases and J lost 12, with 9 bases in between. The CDR3 protein is CSVEDRLGQFF. As DNA, the CDR3 is TGCAGCGTTGAAGATCGACTTGGGCAGTTCTTC.

The gene calls are TRBV29-1 and TRBJ1-5; D possibly corresponds to TRBD1 (5 bases). CDR1 and CDR2 from the germline V gene are SQVTM and ANQGSEA. CDR3 length equals 12 residues. V was pared by 5 bases and J by 7 bases, with 12 bases between. CDR3 region: CSVLEGKQPQHF. For the CDR3, the DNA is TGCAGCGTTCTGGAGGGGAAACAGCCCCAGCATTTT.

The V gene is TRBV2, the J gene TRBJ1-5; a possible D gene is TRBD1 (5 bases). This CDR3 is built from 13 residues. Germline assignment: CDR1 SNHLY and CDR2 FYNNEI. V lost 7 bases and J 3 bases, leaving 10 bases between the germline ends. DNA of the CDR3: TGTGCCAGCAAACAGGACGCCAATCAGCCCCAGCATTTT. This encodes CASKQDANQPQHF.

The chain combines TRBV30 with TRBJ1-1; D unresolved. V was cut by 4 bases and J by 7 bases, with 10 bases left in between. The CDR3 is 11 amino acids. CDR1 and CDR2 (germline): GTSNPN, SVGIG (reference sequence). CDR3 bases: TGTGCCTGGATCATGGGCCTTGAAGCTTTCTTT. Protein: CAWIMGLEAFF.